One sample yielded the 15 T cell receptor beta chains listed below, sequenced in a study of T cells in Graves' hyperthyroidism and ophthalmopathy. RNA transcripts provided the source from which TCR beta CDR3 regions were amplified. Researchers ran a first-round RT-PCR on the TCR CDR3 using the HTBI primer set. MiXCR, run by TCRdb on the multiplex PCR reads, gives a single entry per CDR3 protein. The sample has 500,000 to 600,000 distinct CDR3 sequences; 15% to 20% are singletons. Sequencing was performed on blood. These receptors were taken from a young woman with Graves' hyperthyroidism.

This chain connects TRBV4-1 to TRBJ2-5; D not resolved. Trimming left V 3 bases short and J 4 bases short, with 21 bases between. This CDR3 spans 17 amino acids. The germline V gene encodes CDR1 MGHRA and CDR2 YSYEKL. Here the CDR3 reads CASSQDRSTGGPETQYF. DNA for the CDR3: TGCGCCAGCAGCCAGGACCGTTCAACGGGCGGACCAGAGACCCAGTACTTC.

This clonotype was observed at least ten times. J is TRBJ2-7 and V is TRBV2, with D perhaps TRBD1 or TRBD2 (6 bases each). Trimming cost V 1 base and J 3 bases, with 7 bases left between them. CDR1 is SNHLY, CDR2 FYNNEI, per germline. The CDR3 spans 13 residues. CDR3 residues: CASSEEGGYEQYF. DNA of the CDR3: TGTGCCAGCAGTGAAGAGGGGGGCTACGAGCAGTACTTC.

This clonotype was seen ten or more times. This chain uses TRBV7-2 with TRBJ2-5; TRBD2 matches at 11 bases. After removal of 2 bases from V and 2 bases from J, the junction contained 4 bases not matched to a gene. In germline, CDR1 is SGHTA, CDR2 FQGNSA. The CDR3 is 16 residues long. The CDR3 region is CASSLRTSGLQETQYF. The CDR3 nucleotides read TGTGCCAGCAGCTTAAGGACTAGCGGGTTACAAGAGACCCAGTACTTC.

This clonotype appeared a few times. Lacking the conserved final phenylalanine or tryptophan, this CDR3 likely reflects a read error. The gene calls are TRBV4-1 and TRBJ2-7; 8 bases agree with TRBD1. Germline CDR1 MGHRA, CDR2 YSYEKL. V shed 0 bases and J 7 bases; nucleotides not matched to a gene: 14. The CDR3 sequence is 17 residues long. Here the CDR3 reads CASSQDMGRDRGGEQYL. DNA for the CDR3: TGCGCCAGCAGCCAAGATATGGGCCGAGACAGGGGTGGGGAGCAGTACCTC.

The table lists this clonotype with many counts. This chain links TRBV28 with TRBJ2-5; 9 nucleotides line up with TRBD1. The CDR3 loop spans 19 amino acids. Germline values: CDR1 MDHEN, CDR2 SYDVKM. J gave up 2 bases and V 5 bases, and 18 bases lay outside the gene matches. DNA of the CDR3: TGTGCCAGCAGTCCACTACCGGTAATGGTCGGACAGGGGCAAGAGACCCAGTACTTC. Translating gives CASSPLPVMVGQGQETQYF.

The chain uses TRBV27 and TRBJ2-5, with D possibly matching TRBD2 (5 bases). The germline V gene has CDR1 MNHEY and CDR2 SMNVEV (reference sequence). Trimming pared 4 bases from V and 2 bases from J, leaving 14 bases between. The CDR3 extends over 15 amino acids. The CDR3 is CASSSNLARQETQYF. The DNA of the CDR3 is TGTGCCAGCAGTTCTAACCTAGCACGTCAAGAGACCCAGTACTTC.

This clonotype was counted ten times or more. The gene calls are TRBV2 and TRBJ1-1; 8 nucleotides match TRBD1. This CDR3 contains 16 residues. With V trimmed by 6 bases and J by 1 base, 10 bases remained unmatched. CDR1 and CDR2 (germline): SNHLY, FYNNEI. As DNA, the CDR3 is TGTGCCAGCAGCGAACCGTTGACAGGGGCGAACACTGAAGCTTTCTTT. It encodes CASSEPLTGANTEAFF.

V gene TRBV4-3 combines with J gene TRBJ2-2, with D maybe TRBD1 (6 bases). The V gene's germline CDR1 is LGHNA and CDR2 YSLEER. The CDR3 is made up of 15 amino acids. V was cut by 2 bases and J by 6 bases, with 13 bases left in between. The CDR3: CASSQLKGDAGELFF. DNA for the CDR3: TGCGCCAGCAGCCAACTAAAGGGGGACGCCGGGGAGCTGTTTTTT.

For the CDR3, the DNA is TGTGCCACCAGTGATTTGCTCTCTAAAGGATTGTTAGTTCAGTTCTTC. Encoded protein: CATSDLLSKGLLVQFF. This sequence joins TRBV24-1 and TRBJ2-1; the D is unclear. This CDR3 spans 16 amino acids. Germline V gene lookup returns CDR1 KGHDR and CDR2 SFDVKD. Trimming pared 0 bases from V and 13 bases from J, leaving 21 bases between.

Many counts were recorded for this clonotype. V is TRBV6-5 and J is TRBJ2-1; TRBD2 is a possible D gene (5 bases). CDR1 MNHEY and CDR2 SVGAGI come from the germline V gene. Trimming removed 0 bases at V and 5 bases at J, with 8 bases between. This CDR3 region has 14 residues. CDR3 residues: CASSYSLGNNEQFF. CDR3 DNA: TGTGCCAGCAGTTACTCCCTCGGGAACAATGAGCAGTTCTTC.

The V gene is TRBV7-2, the J gene TRBJ2-7; 8 nucleotides align to TRBD1. CDR1 SGHTA and CDR2 FQGNSA come from the germline V gene. CDR3 length: 14 residues. V was clipped by 5 bases and J by 4 bases; unmatched bases: 7. The CDR3 DNA reads TGTGCCAGCAGCCGCCGGACAGGGATTTACGAGCAGTACTTC. Residues: CASSRRTGIYEQYF.

This clonotype was seen ten or more times. The V call is TRBV28, the J call TRBJ2-7; 9 nucleotides align to TRBD2. Germline V gene lookup returns CDR1 MDHEN and CDR2 SYDVKM. The V and J ends lost 0 bases and 3 bases, in that order; junction bases with no gene match: 6. The CDR3 runs 16 residues. The CDR3: CASSLWIAGGFYEQYF. Written as DNA, the CDR3 is TGTGCCAGCAGTTTATGGATCGCGGGAGGGTTCTACGAGCAGTACTTC.

This clonotype has only a few counts. The gene calls are TRBV4-2 and TRBJ1-6, with TRBD1 matching 7 bases. Germline assignment: CDR1 LGHNA and CDR2 YNFKEQ. The CDR3 is 15 residues long. V lost 4 bases, J lost 8 bases, and 8 bases stayed unmatched. CDR3 sequence reads: CASSPLGTADSPLHF. For the CDR3, the DNA is TGTGCCAGCAGCCCCCTCGGGACAGCTGATTCACCCCTCCACTTT.

This clonotype occurred a few times. This sequence joins TRBV5-1 and TRBJ2-2; TRBD2 aligns across 9 bases. CDR3 size: 17 residues. J was trimmed by 5 bases and V by 0 bases; bases with no gene match: 8. Germline CDR1 and CDR2: SGHRS and YFSETQ. As DNA, the CDR3 is TGCGCCAGCAGCTTGGAGATCCTAGCGGGAAGTACCGGGGAGCTGTTTTTT. Protein: CASSLEILAGSTGELFF.

The chain links TRBV7-2 to TRBJ2-2; D possibly matches TRBD1 or TRBD2 (5 bases each). V gave up 5 bases and J gave up 6 bases, with 22 bases separating them. The germline gives CDR1 SGHTA, CDR2 FQGNSA. The CDR3 is 17 residues long. CDR3 DNA: TGTGCCAGCAGCCCCCCTCGGGGCAAGCCGGGTGCCGGGGAGCTGTTTTTT. Translation: CASSPPRGKPGAGELFF.